The T cell receptor beta chain under discussion was sequenced for a study of blood T cell repertoires in COVID-19. Overall study: T cells, B-cell-depleted T cells, or PBMCs provided the cDNA or gDNA that served as material.

In the original workflow: Nucleated cell number was recorded as an estimate derived from reference gene primer amplification. Profiling relied on immunoSEQ multiplex PCR, and the TCRdb table lists in-frame clones only, not all of them. V and J calls and clone size are as listed in that table; D and trimming were resolved from the DNA. The sample records about 61,000 clones, around 87% being singletons. This clone came up once. CDR3 length: 14 amino acids. J lost 2 bases, V lost 5 bases, and 5 bases had no gene match. Germline CDR1 and CDR2: PRHDT and FYEKMQ (reference sequence). The J gene is TRBJ2-5, the V gene TRBV13, with TRBD2 identical over 7 bases. The receptor comes from a human donor in a cohort sampled during active COVID-19. The sequenced material came from peripheral blood. The CDR3 DNA reads TGTGCCAGCAGCCCGACTAGCTCTCAAGAGACCCAGTACTTC. It specifies CASSPTSSQETQYF.